These T cell receptor beta chains were read from a single sample in a study of graft-versus-host responses after intestinal transplantation. Clones were read by immunoSEQ multiplex PCR, and TCRdb kept only the in-frame ones, dropping some. The table records around 130,000 clones, around 94% of them present only once. These receptors' antigens are unknown. Sample: unstimulated CD4+ T cells sorted from spleen or lymph node cells, taken before intestinal transplant. All receptors derive from a human donor who received an intestinal transplant. Each CDR3 is given without its conserved first and last residue. Fields, in order: V gene, CDR3 protein.

TRBV15 | ATRPDSGNTIY
TRBV5-1 | ASSLVTSGAYNEQF
TRBV11-3 | ASSLDAAELWGGYT
TRBV27 | ASSFPGGYGYT
TRBV19 | ATRQGPRETQY
TRBV9 | ASSVDGGGNTGELF
TRBV6-1 | ASSRTVNEKLF
TRBV5-4 | ASSLGGGRYNEQF
TRBV5-1 | ASSLNRVSGNTIY
TRBV11-2 | ASSWGEGVGTQY
TRBV9 | ASSVTSSGGAADTQY
TRBV5-6 | ASSSPGVNYGYT
TRBV5-1 | ASSLVKGPTYEQY
TRBV10-1 | ASSRTGYEQY
TRBV4-1 | ASSQDLGMGETQY
TRBV9 | ASSVPGGPYGYT
TRBV29-1 | SVKQGRGTDTQY
TRBV5-4 | ASSLVEGDYGYT
TRBV30 | AWSAGTLNQPQH
TRBV5-1 | ASSLAASGHNEQF
TRBV7-9 | ASSLEQGTEAF
TRBV6-5 | ASSPSTGPTYEQY
TRBV15 | ATSRDRDRGEKLF
TRBV5-6 | ASSPTGVETQY
TRBV6-1 | ASSRRDIYGYT
TRBV6-5 | ASSARDSNYGYT
TRBV9 | ASSGASGGGNEQF
TRBV6-5 | ASSRRRQGSYGYT
TRBV5-1 | ASSLGLMNTEAF
TRBV18 | ASSHGYEQY
TRBV6-6 | ASSYSGTGVLGYT
TRBV5-6 | ASSLVRVETQY
TRBV5-4 | ASSRGQGSGNTIY
TRBV5-5 | ASSPEPGTDTQY
TRBV5-1 | ASSSYTTHTEAF
TRBV29-1 | SVGGADGYT
TRBV2 | ASTPLGTNEKLF
TRBV5-1 | ASRPPGQSYGYT
TRBV30 | AGNSPLH
TRBV5-6 | ASSLAAGVSLYQETQY
TRBV2 | ASSEEGIQY
TRBV5-1 | ASSLGGFGESYNSPLH
TRBV27 | ASSRRPEETQY